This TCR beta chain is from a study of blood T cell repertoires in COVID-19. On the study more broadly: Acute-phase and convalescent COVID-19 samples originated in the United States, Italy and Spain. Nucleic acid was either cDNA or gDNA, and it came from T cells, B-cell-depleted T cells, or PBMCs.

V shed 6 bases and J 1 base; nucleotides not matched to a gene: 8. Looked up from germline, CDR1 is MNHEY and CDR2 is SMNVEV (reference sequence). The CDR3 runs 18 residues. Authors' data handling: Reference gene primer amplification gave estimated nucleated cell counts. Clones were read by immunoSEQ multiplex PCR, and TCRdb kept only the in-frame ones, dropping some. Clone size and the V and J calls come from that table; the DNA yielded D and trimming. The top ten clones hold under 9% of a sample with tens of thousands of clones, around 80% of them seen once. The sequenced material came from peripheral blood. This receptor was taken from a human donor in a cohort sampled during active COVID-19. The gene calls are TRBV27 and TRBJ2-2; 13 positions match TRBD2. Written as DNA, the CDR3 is TGTGCCAGCAGACCCATTGGACTAGCGGGAGTGAACACCGGGGAGCTGTTTTTT. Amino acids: CASRPIGLAGVNTGELFF.